This is a list of T cell receptor beta chains from one sample in a study of T cells in Graves' hyperthyroidism and ophthalmopathy. Each CDR3 protein is one row after TCRdb ran MiXCR on the multiplex PCR reads. Of roughly 640,000 distinct CDR3 sequences in the sample, roughly a sixth are singletons; the top ten hold 3% to 4%. The specimen sequenced was blood. All receptors derive from a woman aged 40 to 50 with Graves' ophthalmopathy. Each CDR3 is given with its conserved first and last residue.

v_call: TRBV30
j_call: TRBJ1-6
cdr3_aa: CACGRVATSPLHF

v_call: TRBV7-9
j_call: TRBJ1-1
cdr3_aa: CASIVYGTGVNTEAFF

v_call: TRBV10-3
j_call: TRBJ1-1
cdr3_aa: CAIQGSSAEAFF

v_call: TRBV3-1
j_call: TRBJ2-5
cdr3_aa: CASSQGAGGGTQYF

v_call: TRBV18
j_call: TRBJ1-4
cdr3_aa: CASSPQDSATNEKLFF

v_call: TRBV9
j_call: TRBJ1-4
cdr3_aa: CASSVEPGDEKLFF

v_call: TRBV11-1
j_call: TRBJ1-1
cdr3_aa: CASSLSPDAEAFF

v_call: TRBV11-2
j_call: TRBJ2-3
cdr3_aa: CASSFGGGPPQTQYF

v_call: TRBV5-5
j_call: TRBJ1-5
cdr3_aa: CASSLVSGPGVSNQPQHF

v_call: TRBV11-1
j_call: TRBJ2-7
cdr3_aa: CASSLPEWQGGYYEQYF

v_call: TRBV24-1
j_call: TRBJ2-1
cdr3_aa: CATSDLSPNRGGTGNEQFF

v_call: TRBV28
j_call: TRBJ1-5
cdr3_aa: CASSPRQLLKGQPRHF

v_call: TRBV12-3/TRBV12-4
j_call: TRBJ2-2
cdr3_aa: CASSPGGGPAGEPFF

v_call: TRBV2
j_call: TRBJ1-2
cdr3_aa: CASSALGTGYYGYTF

v_call: TRBV29-1
j_call: TRBJ2-7
cdr3_aa: CSVDLGQGSYEQYF

v_call: TRBV19
j_call: TRBJ1-2
cdr3_aa: CASSMERGASYGYTF

v_call: TRBV7-8
j_call: TRBJ1-5
cdr3_aa: CASSRVGGDQPQHF

v_call: TRBV7-9
j_call: TRBJ2-3
cdr3_aa: CASSSPPSGRGASDTQYF

v_call: TRBV6-1
j_call: TRBJ2-7
cdr3_aa: CASSAGDRAYEQYF

v_call: TRBV2
j_call: TRBJ1-5
cdr3_aa: CAAKRQGWDQPQHF

v_call: TRBV2
j_call: TRBJ1-1
cdr3_aa: CASRRDLTEAFF

v_call: TRBV3-1
j_call: TRBJ1-6
cdr3_aa: CASSHGTGGLRSPLHF

v_call: TRBV27
j_call: TRBJ2-1
cdr3_aa: CASSAGLAGNEQFF

v_call: TRBV20-1
j_call: TRBJ1-2
cdr3_aa: CSARESGTAYGYTF

v_call: TRBV20-1
j_call: TRBJ1-4
cdr3_aa: CSARDAQEWTNEKLFF

v_call: TRBV20-1
j_call: TRBJ1-5
cdr3_aa: CSAISGGTQPQHF

v_call: TRBV28
j_call: TRBJ2-5
cdr3_aa: CASSLRLAGVQETQYF

v_call: TRBV19
j_call: TRBJ2-1
cdr3_aa: CATQSWGAGNEQFF

v_call: TRBV30
j_call: TRBJ1-1
cdr3_aa: CAWSVFAMNTEAFF

v_call: TRBV15
j_call: TRBJ2-2
cdr3_aa: CATSRELFSTGELFF

v_call: TRBV7-9
j_call: TRBJ2-1
cdr3_aa: CASSLRGHSYNEQFF

v_call: TRBV6-2/TRBV6-3
j_call: TRBJ2-3
cdr3_aa: CASKAQSGSTTDTQYF

v_call: TRBV5-1
j_call: TRBJ2-3
cdr3_aa: CASTFSGAGAATDTQYF

v_call: TRBV2
j_call: TRBJ2-3
cdr3_aa: CASSGGRGPADTQYF

v_call: TRBV6-5
j_call: TRBJ1-1
cdr3_aa: CASSYRTLDRWTEAFF

v_call: TRBV5-1
j_call: TRBJ2-3
cdr3_aa: CASSAGQGAADTQYF

v_call: TRBV6-1
j_call: TRBJ2-7
cdr3_aa: CASSQKPGAGEQYF

v_call: TRBV29-1
j_call: TRBJ2-1
cdr3_aa: CSLDRVDEQFF

v_call: TRBV7-9
j_call: TRBJ2-5
cdr3_aa: CASSLEGMTGLYF

v_call: TRBV7-9
j_call: TRBJ2-7
cdr3_aa: CASSPGALWQYF

v_call: TRBV28
j_call: TRBJ1-1
cdr3_aa: CASSSYSEAFF

v_call: TRBV28
j_call: TRBJ1-2
cdr3_aa: CASSLGHARVYGYTF

v_call: TRBV2
j_call: TRBJ2-7
cdr3_aa: CASRLHRDRAYEQYF

v_call: TRBV6-1
j_call: TRBJ1-6
cdr3_aa: CASRGGGGNSPLHF

v_call: TRBV7-2
j_call: TRBJ2-3
cdr3_aa: CASSLGLTPPDTQYF

v_call: TRBV18
j_call: TRBJ2-7
cdr3_aa: CASSPRGATYEQYF

v_call: TRBV6-2/TRBV6-3
j_call: NA
cdr3_aa: CASQGPYRGMESGAFF

v_call: TRBV4-1
j_call: TRBJ2-5
cdr3_aa: CASSQDSGLVVETQYF

v_call: TRBV5-1
j_call: TRBJ2-5
cdr3_aa: CASNSESGGGTQYF

v_call: TRBV18
j_call: TRBJ2-1
cdr3_aa: CASSPRTSGSIYNEQFF

v_call: TRBV27
j_call: TRBJ1-2
cdr3_aa: CASSLSGGYGYTF

v_call: TRBV3-1
j_call: TRBJ2-3
cdr3_aa: CASSLLGDSTDTQYF

v_call: TRBV2
j_call: TRBJ2-4
cdr3_aa: CASRGLAEFLLAKNIQYF

v_call: TRBV7-2
j_call: TRBJ2-2
cdr3_aa: CAGSLGVLGELFF

v_call: TRBV2
j_call: TRBJ2-1
cdr3_aa: CAIIGASGGINEQFF